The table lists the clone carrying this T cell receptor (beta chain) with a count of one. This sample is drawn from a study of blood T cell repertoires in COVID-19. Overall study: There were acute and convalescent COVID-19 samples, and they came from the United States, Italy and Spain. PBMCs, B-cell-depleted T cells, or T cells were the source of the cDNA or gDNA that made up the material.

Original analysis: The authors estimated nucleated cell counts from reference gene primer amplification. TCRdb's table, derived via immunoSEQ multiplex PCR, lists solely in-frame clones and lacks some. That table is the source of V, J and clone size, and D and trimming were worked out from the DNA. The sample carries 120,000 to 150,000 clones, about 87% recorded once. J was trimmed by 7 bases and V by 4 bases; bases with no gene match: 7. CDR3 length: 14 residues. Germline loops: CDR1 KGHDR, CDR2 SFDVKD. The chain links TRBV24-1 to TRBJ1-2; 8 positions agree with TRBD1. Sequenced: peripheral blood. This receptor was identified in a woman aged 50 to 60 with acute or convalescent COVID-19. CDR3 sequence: CATSDRTGFGGYTF. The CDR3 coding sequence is TGTGCCACCAGTGACCGGACAGGGTTCGGTGGCTACACCTTC.